The 28 T cell receptor beta chains below were found in one sample sequenced in a study of cytomegalovirus exposure and HLA in healthy donors. The PCR was carried out with 60 Vbeta primers and 13 Jbeta primers. The repertoire was sequenced with immunoSEQ multiplex PCR; TCRdb's copy has only in-frame clones and lacks some. The repertoire holds 200,000 to 250,000 clones, about 80% seen once, with roughly 15% in the top ten. Sequenced material: PBMCs. Receptors were obtained from a man aged 40-50 years in good health and CMV-seronegative.

The chain uses TRBV9 and TRBJ2-1; D is perhaps TRBD2 (6 bases). CDR1 SGDLS and CDR2 YYNGEE come from the germline V gene. This CDR3 has 15 residues. Trimming cost V 4 bases and J 0 bases, with 11 bases left between them. In nucleotides, the CDR3 is TGTGCCAGCAGCCGGGAGCCAAGCTCCTACAATGAGCAGTTCTTC. It encodes CASSREPSSYNEQFF. Variable domain in full (rest from reference TRBV9 and TRBJ2-1): DSGVTQTPKHLITATGQRVTLRCSPRSGDLSVYWYQQSLDQGLQFLIQYYNGEERAKGNILERFSAQQFPDLHSELNLSSLELGDSALYFCASSREPSSYNEQFFGPGTRLTVL.

This chain links TRBV7-9 with TRBJ2-2; possible D gene TRBD1, 6 bases. The CDR3 loop spans 16 amino acids. The germline V and J ends were trimmed by 4 bases and 2 bases, with 14 bases remaining between them. The germline gives CDR1 SEHNR, CDR2 FQNEAQ (reference sequence). Here the CDR3 reads CASSSNTGSNTGELFF. DNA for the CDR3: TGTGCCAGCAGCTCTAATACAGGGTCAAACACCGGGGAGCTGTTTTTT.

This clone was detected only a few times. The chain joins TRBV4-1 to TRBJ1-2; D is unclear. CDR1 is MGHRA, CDR2 YSYEKL, per germline. The CDR3 consists of 14 residues. The V end was cut by 1 base, the J end by 5 bases, with 11 bases between. CDR3 loop: CASSQGAGRYGYTF. CDR3 coding DNA: TGCGCCAGCAGCCAAGGCGCGGGGAGGTATGGCTACACCTTC.

This chain links TRBV18 with TRBJ2-3; TRBD2 is a possible D gene (6 bases). Trimming left V 0 bases short and J 3 bases short, with 10 bases between. This CDR3 spans 15 amino acids. Germline V CDR1 and CDR2: KGHSH, LQKENI. CDR3 bases: TGTGCCAGCTCACCACCGGAGGGGTCGACAGATACGCAGTATTTT. It specifies CASSPPEGSTDTQYF.

This clone has only a few counts. The chain uses TRBV6-1 and TRBJ1-1; 11 bases align to TRBD1. The CDR3 is made up of 15 amino acids. The germline V gene encodes CDR1 MNHNS and CDR2 SASEGT. V trimming: 3 bases; J trimming: 5 bases; junction bases outside the gene matches: 5. CDR3 nucleotides: TGTGCCAGCAGTGAGGACAGGGGGCGCCGGACTGAAGCTTTCTTT. This gives the protein CASSEDRGRRTEAFF.

The genes are TRBV7-6 and TRBJ2-1; 10 bases map to TRBD1. With 1 base clipped from V and 9 bases from J, the junction kept 6 bases outside the gene matches. CDR3 length: 15 residues. Germline lookup yields CDR1 SGHVS and CDR2 FNYEAQ. The CDR3 sequence is CASSLEGQGRSEQFF. DNA for the CDR3: TGTGCCAGCAGCTTAGAGGGACAGGGGCGCAGTGAGCAGTTCTTC.

The chain couples TRBV19 to TRBJ2-2; TRBD1 agrees at 7 bases. CDR1 and CDR2 from the germline V gene are LNHDA and SQIVND (reference sequence). The V and J ends lost 10 bases and 2 bases, in that order; junction bases with no gene match: 7. The CDR3 extends over 14 amino acids. CDR3 in amino acids: CANKRGHNTGELFF. Written as DNA, the CDR3 is TGTGCCAATAAAAGGGGGCATAACACCGGGGAGCTGTTTTTT.

The chain has TRBV20-1 and TRBJ2-7; D remains unclear. The germline V gene has CDR1 DFQATT and CDR2 SNEGSKA (reference sequence). V lost 4 bases and J lost 5, with 9 bases in between. The CDR3 extends over 11 amino acids. DNA for the CDR3: TGCAGTGCTATGCGGAGAGACGAGCAGTACTTC. As protein: CSAMRRDEQYF.

This clone was detected a few times. The chain employs TRBV4-1 and TRBJ2-1; TRBD2 matches at 13 bases. The CDR3 contains 17 residues. Germline trimming cut 4 bases from V and 7 bases from J; bases unmatched to any gene: 10. Germline V gene data show CDR1 as MGHRA and CDR2 as YSYEKL. The CDR3 nucleotides read TGCGCCAGCAGCCCCCCCGTTGGACTAGCGGGGGAGAATGAGCAGTTCTTC. Translation gives CASSPPVGLAGENEQFF.

V is TRBV9 and J is TRBJ1-6, with 7 nucleotides matching TRBD1. Trimming took 3 bases from V and 6 from J; bases not matched to a gene: 9. The germline CDR1 and CDR2 sequences are SGDLS and YYNGEE. The CDR3 runs 16 residues. DNA of the CDR3: TGTGCCAGCAGCGAGGGGGACAGTATCGTTAATTCACCCCTCCACTTT. It yields the protein CASSEGDSIVNSPLHF.

The gene calls are TRBV5-1 and TRBJ2-4, with D perhaps matching TRBD1 (6 bases). V lost 0 bases and J 8 bases, leaving 12 bases between the germline ends. Germline values: CDR1 SGHRS, CDR2 YFSETQ. The CDR3 runs 14 residues. As DNA, the CDR3 is TGCGCCAGCAGCTTGGGTACAGGGCCGGACATTCAGTACTTC. Translation: CASSLGTGPDIQYF. The whole variable domain, filled in from reference TRBV5-1 and TRBJ2-4, reads KAGVTQTPRYLIKTRGQQVTLSCSPISGHRSVSWYQQTPGQGLQFLFEYFSETQRNKGNFPGRFSGRQFSNSRSEMNVSTLELGDSALYLCASSLGTGPDIQYFGAGTRLSVL.

The chain joins TRBV7-6 to TRBJ1-6, with D maybe TRBD1 (5 bases). The V end was cut by 6 bases, the J end by 4 bases, with 10 bases between. The germline CDR1 and CDR2 sequences are SGHVS and FNYEAQ. The CDR3 length is 14 residues. CDR3 DNA sequence: TGTGCCAGCAGTCCAGACAGTTATAATTCACCCCTCCACTTT. This sequence encodes CASSPDSYNSPLHF.

The rearrangement joins TRBV4-1 to TRBJ2-7, with D tentatively TRBD1 (6 bases). The CDR3 consists of 14 residues. Germline V gives CDR1 MGHRA, CDR2 YSYEKL. V was shortened by 5 bases and J by 3 bases, with 14 bases between the two germline ends. CDR3 sequence (DNA): TGCGCCAGCAGCGTGGACAGTGGACTCTACGAGCAGTACTTC. Amino acids: CASSVDSGLYEQYF.

The V and J genes are TRBV6-5 and TRBJ2-1; 7 nucleotides match TRBD2. V was pared by 7 bases and J by 5 bases, with 8 bases of the junction left unmatched. The germline V gene has CDR1 MNHEY and CDR2 SVGAGI. The CDR3 runs to 14 residues. The CDR3 nucleotides read TGTGCCAGCAATCCTGGGAGGGGAGACAATGAGCAGTTCTTC. Protein product: CASNPGRGDNEQFF.

The chain carries TRBV13 and TRBJ2-5, with 10 bases matching TRBD1. Per germline, CDR1 PRHDT and CDR2 FYEKMQ (reference sequence). The CDR3 covers 19 residues. V was pared by 6 bases and J by 0 bases, with 16 bases of the junction left unmatched. CDR3 sequence: CASSAAGTGAHLYQETQYF. The CDR3 bases are TGTGCCAGCAGTGCCGCCGGGACAGGGGCCCACCTGTACCAAGAGACCCAGTACTTC.

The genes are TRBV5-4 and TRBJ2-3; TRBD2 agrees at 13 bases. The germline V gene has CDR1 SGHNT and CDR2 YYREEE (reference sequence). This CDR3 is built from 16 residues. V lost 4 bases to trimming and J lost 1 base; unmatched junction nucleotides: 3. Here the CDR3 DNA reads TGTGCCAGCAGCGGTACTAGCGGGGGGGGCACAGATACGCAGTATTTT. It specifies CASSGTSGGGTDTQYF.

CDR3 coding DNA: TGTGCCAGCAGCTTAGCAGGGGGCGTAGAGACCCAGTACTTC. Protein sequence: CASSLAGGVETQYF. V and J are TRBV7-2 and TRBJ2-5; 7 positions agree with TRBD1. With 0 bases clipped from V and 4 bases from J, the junction kept 2 bases outside the gene matches. This CDR3 has 14 amino acids. Germline loops: CDR1 SGHTA, CDR2 FQGNSA.

The chain couples TRBV5-1 to TRBJ2-7; 8 bases map to TRBD1. V shed 3 bases, J shed 3 bases, and the junction held 5 bases outside the gene matches. The CDR3 length is 14 residues. CDR1 SGHRS and CDR2 YFSETQ come from the germline V gene. The CDR3 here is CASSYGQGFYEQYF. For the CDR3, the DNA is TGCGCCAGCAGCTATGGACAGGGTTTCTACGAGCAGTACTTC.

The V call is TRBV4-3, the J call TRBJ2-7, with TRBD1 identical over 7 bases. V was clipped by 0 bases and J by 6 bases; unmatched bases: 8. CDR1 LGHNA and CDR2 YSLEER come from the germline V gene. The CDR3 spans 15 residues. CDR3 loop: CASSQDETGTREQYF. CDR3 bases: TGCGCCAGCAGCCAAGATGAGACAGGGACGCGCGAGCAGTACTTC.

The chain joins TRBV4-3 to TRBJ2-5, with TRBD1 matching over 10 bases. V dropped 0 bases and J dropped 4; count of bases not matched to a gene: 2. Germline V gene data show CDR1 as LGHNA and CDR2 as YSLEER. This CDR3 region has 15 residues. CDR3 loop: CASSQDDRGRETQYF. The CDR3 region has the DNA TGCGCCAGCAGCCAAGATGACAGGGGGCGAGAGACCCAGTACTTC.

The V and J genes are TRBV5-8 and TRBJ2-5; TRBD2 matches at 7 bases. Trimming cost V 1 base and J 4 bases; bases outside gene matches: 10. Germline V gives CDR1 SGHTS, CDR2 YDEGEE. This CDR3 is built from 16 residues. CDR3 residues: CASSLMGTAGAETQYF. In DNA, the CDR3 is TGTGCCAGCAGCTTGATGGGGACGGCGGGAGCAGAGACCCAGTACTTC. Complete variable domain (other parts from reference TRBV5-8 and TRBJ2-5): EAGVTQSPTHLIKTRGQQATLRCSPISGHTSVYWYQQALGLGLQFLLWYDEGEERNRGNFPPRFSGRQFPNYSSELNVNALELEDSALYLCASSLMGTAGAETQYFGPGTRLLVL.

The chain employs TRBV10-3 and TRBJ1-3; tentative D call: TRBD1 (6 bases). CDR3 length: 15 amino acids. Per the germline V gene, CDR1 is ENHRY and CDR2 is SYGVKD. Trimming removed 0 bases at V and 2 bases at J, with 8 bases between. CDR3 in amino acids: CAISESPGAGNTIYF. CDR3 DNA: TGTGCCATCAGTGAGTCCCCAGGGGCTGGAAACACCATATATTTT.

The V and J genes are TRBV2 and TRBJ2-3; 8 bases are shared with TRBD1. In germline, CDR1 is SNHLY, CDR2 FYNNEI. The trim removed 2 bases at V and 2 bases at J, leaving 15 bases unmatched. The length of the CDR3 is 19 residues. CDR3 sequence: CASSEFRQGASKFTDTQYF. DNA for the CDR3: TGTGCCAGCAGTGAATTTAGGCAGGGGGCTAGCAAGTTCACAGATACGCAGTATTTT.

This clone has a handful of counts. V usage is TRBV11-2 and J usage is TRBJ2-1; D uncertain. The germline V and J ends were trimmed by 8 bases and 5 bases, with 7 bases remaining between them. The CDR3 spans 11 residues. Germline-derived CDR1 and CDR2 are SGHAT and FQNNGV. The CDR3 protein is CASRQNNEQFF. The CDR3 region has the DNA TGTGCCAGCCGTCAGAACAATGAGCAGTTCTTC.

The chain is built from TRBV2 and TRBJ2-3; D is possibly TRBD2 (6 bases). Trimming removed 6 bases at V and 0 bases at J, with 16 bases between. This CDR3 has 16 amino acids. Germline loops: CDR1 SNHLY, CDR2 FYNNEI. The CDR3 loop reads CASRGVAETSTDTQYF. As DNA, the CDR3 is TGTGCCAGCAGGGGCGTAGCGGAAACTAGCACAGATACGCAGTATTTT.

The chain is built from TRBV27 and TRBJ1-1; D might be TRBD1 (6 bases). The germline CDR1 and CDR2 sequences are MNHEY and SMNVEV (reference sequence). Trimming shortened V by 7 bases and J by 4 bases, and 13 bases separated the two germline ends. The CDR3 loop spans 13 amino acids. CDR3 region: CASKITGSTEAFF. Here the CDR3 DNA reads TGTGCCAGCAAGATAACAGGGAGCACTGAAGCTTTCTTT.

The chain carries TRBV5-6 and TRBJ2-1, with 10 bases identical to TRBD2. The V segment lost 5 bases and the J segment 0 bases; nucleotides outside the gene matches: 2. The CDR3 is 15 residues long. Germline CDR1 SGHDT, CDR2 YYEEEE. DNA of the CDR3: TGTGCCAGCAGAAGGACTAGCGGCTCCTACAATGAGCAGTTCTTC. It is translated as CASRRTSGSYNEQFF.

The chain is built from TRBV19 and TRBJ2-7; 9 nucleotides line up with TRBD1. The CDR3 loop spans 15 amino acids. The V and J ends lost 6 bases and 1 base, in that order; junction bases with no gene match: 7. Germline CDR1 LNHDA, CDR2 SQIVND (reference sequence). The CDR3, as DNA: TGTGCCAGTAGCATGGGACAGGGACCATCCTACGAGCAGTACTTC. It yields the protein CASSMGQGPSYEQYF.